This is a list of T cell receptor beta chains from one sample in a study of T cells in localized non-small cell lung cancer. Only in-frame clones appear in the TCRdb table, and some are missing; sequencing was by immunoSEQ multiplex PCR. The data hold about 40,000 clones, with under 90% observed a single time. The specimen comprised peripheral blood mononuclear cells, sampled before any cancer treatment. The receptors here all came from a male donor at least 60 years old with stage II lung adenocarcinoma. CDR3s include the opening cysteine and the closing phenylalanine or tryptophan. The D gene is left open where the match is weak. Not all rows give a size; the values are once, few, many and, for expanded clones, a class.

j_call | d_call | v_call | clone_size | cdr3_nt | cdr3_aa
TRBJ1-1 | TRBD1 | TRBV29-1 | NA | TGCAGCGTGACAGGGGGCTTTGAGGGCACTGAAGCTTTCTTT | CSVTGGFEGTEAFF
TRBJ1-2 | TRBD1 | TRBV18 | few | TGTGCCAGCTCACCAGGTCGTCCCGGGACAGGGACTGGCTACACCTTC | CASSPGRPGTGTGYTF
TRBJ1-5 | NA | TRBV30 | NA | TGTGCCTGGAGTGTTGCCGGCAATCAGCCCCAGCATTTT | CAWSVAGNQPQHF
TRBJ1-1 | NA | TRBV6-5 | NA | TGTGCCAGCAGAAGAAGCACTGAAGCTTTCTTT | CASRRSTEAFF
TRBJ1-3 | NA | TRBV5-6 | few | TGTGCCAGCAGCTTGTTCGACTTCGGATCTGGAAACACCATATATTTT | CASSLFDFGSGNTIYF
TRBJ2-7 | TRBD2 | TRBV5-4 | NA | TGTGCCAGCAGCCCGACTAGCGACTCCTACGAGCAGTACTTC | CASSPTSDSYEQYF
TRBJ2-2 | NA | TRBV6-4 | NA | TGTGCCAGCAGCCCCGCCGACGGGCCCGGGGAGCTGTTTTTT | CASSPADGPGELFF
TRBJ2-7 | NA | TRBV9 | NA | TGTGCCAGCAGTTCACAATTGGCGGGCGAGCAGTACTTC | CASSSQLAGEQYF
TRBJ2-5 | NA | TRBV4-3 | NA | TGCGCCAGCAGCCAAGCGCGTACAGGGCAAGAGACCCAGTACTTC | CASSQARTGQETQYF
TRBJ1-1 | NA | TRBV18 | NA | TGTGCCAGCTCACCAGGTTCAAAGGGGGGGTACCCTGAAGCTTTCTTT | CASSPGSKGGYPEAFF
TRBJ2-7 | NA | TRBV5-4 | NA | TGTGCCAGCAGCTGGGGCGCGGGGAGCTCCTACGAGCAGTACTTC | CASSWGAGSSYEQYF
TRBJ1-1 | NA | TRBV27 | NA | TGTGCCAGCAGTTTACAGGGGACCATGAACACTGAAGCTTTCTTT | CASSLQGTMNTEAFF
TRBJ1-1 | NA | TRBV7-2 | NA | TGTGCCAGCAGCTCCTTTCGGGGGGGGCGAGTCACTGAAGCTTTCTTT | CASSSFRGGRVTEAFF
TRBJ2-5 | TRBD1 | TRBV10-3 | NA | TGTGCCATCAGTGTGACCGGGACAGGAAAAGAGACCCAGTACTTC | CAISVTGTGKETQYF
TRBJ1-1 | TRBD1 | TRBV10-3 | NA | TGTGCCATCAGTGAGAGACAGGGCCCTGAAGCTTTCTTT | CAISERQGPEAFF
TRBJ1-5 | TRBD1 | TRBV18 | NA | TGTGCCAGCTCACCTACGGGACAGACGTATCAGCCCCAGCATTTT | CASSPTGQTYQPQHF
TRBJ2-7 | NA | TRBV30 | NA | TGTGCCTGGAGCTTCCAAGGGTTCGCCTACAAGCAGTACTTC | CAWSFQGFAYKQYF
TRBJ2-1 | TRBD2 | TRBV27 | once | TGTGCCAGCAGTTTGGGACTAGCGGGGTTTTACAATGAGCAGTTCTTC | CASSLGLAGFYNEQFF
TRBJ2-5 | NA | TRBV6-5 | NA | TGTGCCAGCAGGGCTAGGGAGACCCAGTACTTC | CASRARETQYF
TRBJ2-7 | NA | TRBV4-1 | NA | TGCGCCAGCAGCCAAGAAGACCCTGGGGCTTACTACGAGCAGTACTTC | CASSQEDPGAYYEQYF
TRBJ1-1 | NA | TRBV27 | NA | TGTGCCAGCAGTTCCCCCCCAAACACTGAAGCTTTCTTT | CASSSPPNTEAFF
TRBJ2-1 | TRBD2 | TRBV5-1 | few | TGCGCCAGCAGCAGGACTAGCGGGGGCTACAATGAGCAGTTCTTC | CASSRTSGGYNEQFF
TRBJ2-7 | TRBD1 | TRBV10-3 | NA | TGTGCCAGTCGGACAGGGGAAGCCTACGAGCAGTACTTC | CASRTGEAYEQYF
TRBJ2-1 | TRBD2 | TRBV5-1 | NA | TGCGCCAGCAGCTTGGTGCCCTTCGGACTAGCGGAGGACAATGAGCAGTTCTTC | CASSLVPFGLAEDNEQFF
TRBJ2-7 | NA | TRBV4-2 | NA | TGTGCCAGCAGCTTGTGGCAGCTCTCCTACGAGCAGTACTTC | CASSLWQLSYEQYF
TRBJ2-6 | TRBD1 | TRBV9 | NA | TGTGCCAGCAGCCCCAGGGGGAAAAATACCGTTTTGGCCAACGTCCTGACTTTC | CASSPRGKNTVLANVLTF
TRBJ2-7 | NA | TRBV5-1 | NA | TGCGCCAGCAGCTTGGACGGACTGACCTACGAGCAGTACTTC | CASSLDGLTYEQYF
TRBJ2-7 | TRBD2 | TRBV7-9 | NA | TGTGCCAGCAGCTCCTCAAAGCGGGGCAGCTCCTACGAGCAGTACTTC | CASSSSKRGSSYEQYF